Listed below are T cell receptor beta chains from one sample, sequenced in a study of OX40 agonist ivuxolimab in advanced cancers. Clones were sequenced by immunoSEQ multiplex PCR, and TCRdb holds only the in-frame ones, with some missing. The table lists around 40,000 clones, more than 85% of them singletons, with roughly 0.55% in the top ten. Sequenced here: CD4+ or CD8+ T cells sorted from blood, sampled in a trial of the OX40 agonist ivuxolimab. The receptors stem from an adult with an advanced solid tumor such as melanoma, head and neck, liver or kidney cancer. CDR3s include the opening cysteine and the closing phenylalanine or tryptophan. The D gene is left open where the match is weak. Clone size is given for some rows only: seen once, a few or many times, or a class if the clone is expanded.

DNA: TGTGCCAGCAGGCGTACCCCCGCCTACAATCAGCCCCAGCATTTT; CDR3: CASRRTPAYNQPQHF; V: TRBV6-1; length: 15; D: .; size: .; J: TRBJ1-5
DNA: TGCGCCAGCAGCTTGGGCAGTGGGAAAGAGTGGACCCAGTACTTC; CDR3: CASSLGSGKEWTQYF; V: TRBV5-1; length: 15; D: .; size: .; J: TRBJ2-5
DNA: TGTGCCAGCAGTGAAGCGCTAACAGGGACTGGAAACACCATATATTTT; CDR3: CASSEALTGTGNTIYF; V: TRBV2; length: 16; D: .; size: .; J: TRBJ1-3
DNA: TGCAGCGGGGGCGAGTGGGGGTACAGTGAGCAGTTCTTC; CDR3: CSGGEWGYSEQFF; V: TRBV29-1; length: 13; D: .; size: .; J: TRBJ2-1
DNA: TGTGCCAGCCGCGCCGGTGGGGGGCCCGGGGAGCTGTTTTTT; CDR3: CASRAGGGPGELFF; V: TRBV28; length: 14; D: .; size: .; J: TRBJ2-2
DNA: TGTGCCAGCAGGGACAGGTACTATGGCTACACCTTC; CDR3: CASRDRYYGYTF; V: TRBV25-1; length: 12; D: TRBD1; size: .; J: TRBJ1-2
DNA: TGTGCCAGTAGCGTGGGGCAGATCACAGATACGCAGTATTTT; CDR3: CASSVGQITDTQYF; V: TRBV19; length: 14; D: .; size: .; J: TRBJ2-3
DNA: TGTGCCTCAACACGGATGGACAGGGGTTCGGATGAGCAGTTCTTC; CDR3: CASTRMDRGSDEQFF; V: TRBV11-2; length: 15; D: TRBD1; size: .; J: TRBJ2-1
DNA: TGTGCCAGCAGACAGGGAGGCAGTAATGAAAAACTGTTTTTT; CDR3: CASRQGGSNEKLFF; V: TRBV6-5; length: 14; D: .; size: .; J: TRBJ1-4
DNA: TGTGCCAGCAGCCCACAGGGGTACGGGGAGCTGTTTTTT; CDR3: CASSPQGYGELFF; V: TRBV7-2; length: 13; D: TRBD1; size: .; J: TRBJ2-2
DNA: TGTGCCTCCGGGACAGGCCACAATCAGCCCCAGCATTTT; CDR3: CASGTGHNQPQHF; V: TRBV28; length: 13; D: TRBD1; size: .; J: TRBJ1-5
DNA: TGTGCCATCAGCCGGGGAGTCGGCCCCAATCAGCCCCAGCATTTT; CDR3: CAISRGVGPNQPQHF; V: TRBV10-3; length: 15; D: .; size: few; J: TRBJ1-5
DNA: TGTGCCAGCAGCCCCGGACTAGCGGGGGCCCCCGGGACCGGGGAGCTGTTTTTT; CDR3: CASSPGLAGAPGTGELFF; V: TRBV28; length: 18; D: TRBD2; size: .; J: TRBJ2-2
DNA: TGTGCCAGCAGCTTGGAACAGGAGGGGGGTCCGGCTGAAGCTTTCTTT; CDR3: CASSLEQEGGPAEAFF; V: TRBV5-5; length: 16; D: .; size: .; J: TRBJ1-1
DNA: TGTGCCAGCAGTATCGGGACAGGTACTGAAGCTTTCTTT; CDR3: CASSIGTGTEAFF; V: TRBV2; length: 13; D: TRBD1; size: once; J: TRBJ1-1
DNA: TGCGCCACCAGGCCCGGGACTAACTATGGCTACACCTTC; CDR3: CATRPGTNYGYTF; V: TRBV5-1; length: 13; D: .; size: .; J: TRBJ1-2
DNA: TGTGCCAGCAGCTTAGTTGGGGGAAGCAATCAGCCCCAGCATTTT; CDR3: CASSLVGGSNQPQHF; V: TRBV7-2; length: 15; D: .; size: .; J: TRBJ1-5
DNA: TGTGCCAGCAGCTTGCCGGGGACGGGCGGAAACACCATATATTTT; CDR3: CASSLPGTGGNTIYF; V: TRBV5-4; length: 15; D: .; size: once; J: TRBJ1-3